One TCR beta chain is described in this entry. Its target is not known. In germline, CDR1 is DFQATT, CDR2 SNEGSKA (reference sequence). CDR3 length equals 15 residues. Trimming stripped 3 bases from V and 1 base from J, with 15 bases between. The data derive from a study of T-cell memory formation after mild COVID-19. Whole-study context: Clustering of TCRs was largely donor specific.

Regarding the study as a whole: Clones shrinking between day 15 and 85 showed a balanced CD4/CD8 split, and those that grew later tilted toward CD4+.

TCRdb passed the 5' RACE reads through MiXCR, listing each CDR3 protein once. The repertoire holds fewer than 200,000 distinct CDR3 sequences, with less than 20% as singletons. The TCR originated in a man between 18 and 35 years old who had mild COVID-19 (a few samples of this study predate the infection). Cell type and time point are not known. Material: PBMCs or a T cell subset sorted from them (not recorded which). The V and J genes are TRBV20-1 and TRBJ1-1, with D possibly matching TRBD1 (6 bases). CDR3 protein: CSASYTGLGNTEAFF. The CDR3 bases are TGCAGTGCTAGCTATACAGGGCTGGGGAACACTGAAGCTTTCTTT.